This T cell receptor beta chain is drawn from a study of T cell repertoires in cytomegalovirus infection. About the research overall: In public TCR beta signatures, there were indications of both CMV infection and matching HLA type.

One entry per CDR3 protein results from TCRdb running MiXCR on the reads. This sample carries 700,000 to 850,000 distinct CDR3 sequences, 32% of them seen once, and the ten largest clones take about an eighth. Germline-derived CDR1 and CDR2 are SGHTA and FQGNSA. Trimming removed 4 bases at V and 2 bases at J, with 11 bases between. The CDR3 has 14 residues. This clonotype has at least ten counts. What it binds is not known. This chain joins TRBV7-2 and TRBJ1-2, with D possibly matching TRBD1 (5 bases). The clonotype comes from a human donor in good health (CMV status not recorded). Some clones in this sample may be carry-over from other donors' samples. The sequenced sample was cultured CD8+ T cells from PBMCs, obtained from culture after CMV antigen stimulation. CDR3 sequence: CASSSQQVNYGYTF. As DNA, the CDR3 is TGTGCCAGCAGCTCCCAACAGGTGAACTATGGCTACACCTTC. Drawing the rest from reference TRBV7-2 and TRBJ1-2, the complete variable domain is GAGVSQSPSNKVTEKGKDVELRCDPISGHTALYWYRQSLGQGLEFLIYFQGNSAPDKSGLPSDRFSAERTGGSVSTLTIQRTQQEDSAVYLCASSSQQVNYGYTFGSGTRLTVV.